This is a list of T cell receptor beta chains from one sample in a study of T cell changes during pregnancy in multiple sclerosis. Clones were read by immunoSEQ multiplex PCR, and TCRdb kept only the in-frame ones, dropping some. The table shows approximately 25,000 clones, with roughly nine tenths occurring only once. The material sequenced was CD8+ T cells from peripheral blood mononuclear cells, taken in the first trimester of pregnancy. Source of these receptors: a female donor in good health, enrolled as a control in a pregnancy study. The CDR3 runs from the conserved cysteine through the conserved F or W. A D gene is named only where the DNA matches it firmly. Not every row has a clone size; where given, it reads once, few, many or a size class.

V: TRBV21-1
D: -
size: -
J: TRBJ2-1
DNA: TGTGCCAGCAGCAAAGACCGGACTAGCCTTTCCTACAATGAGCAGTTCTTC
CDR3: CASSKDRTSLSYNEQFF

V: TRBV4-3
D: -
size: once
J: TRBJ1-4
DNA: TGCGCCAGCAGCCAAGAAGGGTTTGGGGGGGGAAGGGAAAAACTGTTTTTT
CDR3: CASSQEGFGGGREKLFF

V: TRBV6-5
D: TRBD2
size: -
J: TRBJ2-5
DNA: TGTGCCAGCAGTTCCGAGCGGGGGGGCGGGGAGACCCAGTACTTC
CDR3: CASSSERGGGETQYF

V: TRBV2
D: TRBD1
size: -
J: TRBJ1-5
DNA: TGTGCCAGCAGTGGAGACAGGGGAGGGGATCAGCCCCAGCATTTT
CDR3: CASSGDRGGDQPQHF

V: TRBV4-1
D: -
size: -
J: TRBJ2-7
DNA: TGCGCCAGCAGCCAAGATATCAGTACTCGACTATACGAGCAGTACTTC
CDR3: CASSQDISTRLYEQYF

V: TRBV11-3
D: TRBD2
size: -
J: TRBJ2-1
DNA: TGTGCCAGCAGCTTAACGACTAGCGGAGCCGCCTACAATGAGCAGTTCTTC
CDR3: CASSLTTSGAAYNEQFF

V: TRBV7-9
D: -
size: -
J: TRBJ1-4
DNA: TGTGCCAGCAGCCCAATTAATGAAAAACTGTTTTTT
CDR3: CASSPINEKLFF

V: TRBV27
D: -
size: -
J: TRBJ2-2
DNA: TGTGCCAGCTCCCTAAGGGACTCTGGGCCCGGGGAGCTGTTTTTT
CDR3: CASSLRDSGPGELFF

V: TRBV29-1
D: -
size: -
J: TRBJ1-5
DNA: TGCAGCGTTGAGGAGGGTCCGAATCAGCCCCAGCATTTT
CDR3: CSVEEGPNQPQHF

V: TRBV7-9
D: TRBD2
size: -
J: TRBJ2-1
DNA: TGTGCCAGCAGCTCCCGAGCGGGACCAGGGAATGAGCAGTTCTTC
CDR3: CASSSRAGPGNEQFF

V: TRBV7-9
D: -
size: -
J: TRBJ1-2
DNA: TGTGCCAGCAGCCAGGGAGGGGGCTATGGCTACACCTTC
CDR3: CASSQGGGYGYTF

V: TRBV28
D: TRBD1
size: -
J: TRBJ2-7
DNA: TGTGCCAGCAGACGGGACAGGGGGACCTACGAGCAGTACTTC
CDR3: CASRRDRGTYEQYF

V: TRBV4-3
D: -
size: -
J: TRBJ2-3
DNA: TGCGCCAGCAGCCAAGATTATGAGGGGGACGATACGCAGTATTTT
CDR3: CASSQDYEGDDTQYF

V: TRBV11-2
D: TRBD1
size: many
J: TRBJ1-2
DNA: TGTGCCAGCAGCGATACCGGGACAGGGGGTCGCTATGGCTACACCTTC
CDR3: CASSDTGTGGRYGYTF

V: TRBV6-1
D: TRBD2
size: -
J: TRBJ2-1
DNA: TGTGCCAGCAGTGAAGTAGCGGGAGTCGCCTACAATGAGCAGTTCTTC
CDR3: CASSEVAGVAYNEQFF

V: TRBV15
D: -
size: -
J: TRBJ1-5
DNA: TGTGCCACCAGCAGAGATGCGGTGACTGAGTATAGCAATCAGCCCCAGCATTTT
CDR3: CATSRDAVTEYSNQPQHF

V: TRBV6-5
D: -
size: -
J: TRBJ1-2
DNA: TGTGCCAGCGGGGAGGGTACGGCTAACTATGGCTACACCTTC
CDR3: CASGEGTANYGYTF

V: TRBV4-1
D: -
size: -
J: TRBJ2-7
DNA: TGCGCCAGCAGCCAAGTTGGCGCTAGCGAGGAGCAGTACTTC
CDR3: CASSQVGASEEQYF

V: TRBV7-3
D: TRBD1
size: -
J: TRBJ2-3
DNA: TGTGCCAGCAGCTTAAATCAGGGGGCGGATGATACGCAGTATTTT
CDR3: CASSLNQGADDTQYF

V: TRBV6-1
D: TRBD2
size: -
J: TRBJ2-1
DNA: TGTGCCAGCAGTGAACGACTAGCGGGGAATGAGCAGTTCTTC
CDR3: CASSERLAGNEQFF

V: TRBV7-3
D: -
size: -
J: TRBJ1-6
DNA: TGTGCCAGCAGCTTATGCTTTTGGGCCAGGCTTCGTTCACCCCTCCACTTT
CDR3: CASSLCFWARLRSPLHF

V: TRBV27
D: -
size: -
J: TRBJ2-7
DNA: TGTGCCAGCAGTTTGGGTCCCTACTACGAGCAGTACTTC
CDR3: CASSLGPYYEQYF

V: TRBV7-2
D: TRBD2
size: -
J: TRBJ2-1
DNA: TGTGCCAGCAGCTTATTAGCGGGGGGGTTCGTTGAGCAGTTCTTC
CDR3: CASSLLAGGFVEQFF

V: TRBV28
D: -
size: -
J: TRBJ2-3
DNA: TGTGCCAGCAGCCCCAAAAGGGGGGGCCGATTTGATACGCAGTATTTT
CDR3: CASSPKRGGRFDTQYF

V: TRBV7-9
D: TRBD1
size: -
J: TRBJ2-1
DNA: TGTGCCAGCAGCCCCCGGACAGGGGGCGCGGGAGGCTCCTACAATGAGCAGTTCTTC
CDR3: CASSPRTGGAGGSYNEQFF

V: TRBV28
D: -
size: -
J: TRBJ1-5
DNA: TGTGCCAGCAGACGGGGAGAGGGCAATCAGCCCCAGCATTTT
CDR3: CASRRGEGNQPQHF

V: TRBV6-4
D: TRBD2
size: -
J: TRBJ2-3
DNA: TGTGCCAGCAGTATTAGCGGGAGCACAGATACGCAGTATTTT
CDR3: CASSISGSTDTQYF

V: TRBV7-6
D: TRBD2
size: -
J: TRBJ2-2
DNA: TGTGCCAGCAGTCTCCGGACGGGAGGCGGGGAGCTGTTTTTT
CDR3: CASSLRTGGGELFF

V: TRBV4-1
D: TRBD1
size: -
J: TRBJ1-5
DNA: TGCGCCAGCAGCCTCTTGTGGGGACAGGGGGGGAGCCAGCCCCAGCATTTT
CDR3: CASSLLWGQGGSQPQHF

V: TRBV4-1
D: TRBD1
size: -
J: TRBJ2-7
DNA: TGCGCCAGCAGCCAATATACAGGGGGGAACTCCTACGAGCAGTACTTC
CDR3: CASSQYTGGNSYEQYF

V: TRBV5-1
D: TRBD1
size: -
J: TRBJ2-3
DNA: TGCGCCAGCAGCTACTACGGACAGGGGGCAGGTGATACGCAGTATTTT
CDR3: CASSYYGQGAGDTQYF

V: TRBV4-3
D: TRBD2
size: -
J: TRBJ2-5
DNA: TGCGCCAGCAGCCTAAAGGCTAGCGGCCAAGAGACCCAGTACTTC
CDR3: CASSLKASGQETQYF

V: TRBV28
D: TRBD2
size: -
J: TRBJ2-3
DNA: TGTGCCAGCAGTTTAGAGCGGGAGTTTCCAGATACGCAGTATTTT
CDR3: CASSLEREFPDTQYF

V: TRBV29-1
D: -
size: -
J: TRBJ2-5
DNA: TGCAGCGTTGAAGATCGAACAGGGCCAACGAGGGAGACCCAGTACTTC
CDR3: CSVEDRTGPTRETQYF

V: TRBV6-1
D: TRBD2
size: few
J: TRBJ2-7
DNA: TGTGCCAGCAGTGAAGTGGGAGGGGACTCCTACGAGCAGTACTTC
CDR3: CASSEVGGDSYEQYF

V: TRBV27
D: TRBD2
size: -
J: TRBJ2-5
DNA: TGTGCCAGCAGAATTAGCCTAGCGGGAGGGGGAGAGACCCAGTACTTC
CDR3: CASRISLAGGGETQYF

V: TRBV9
D: TRBD1
size: -
J: TRBJ2-1
DNA: TGTGCCAGCAGCGAGGACAGGGGGCCCTACAATGAGCAGTTCTTC
CDR3: CASSEDRGPYNEQFF

V: TRBV5-6
D: -
size: -
J: TRBJ2-2
DNA: TGTGCCAGCAGCCTCGAGGGTTTTGCGAACACCGGGGAGCTGTTTTTT
CDR3: CASSLEGFANTGELFF

V: TRBV19
D: -
size: once
J: TRBJ1-5
DNA: TGTGCCAGTAGACAGGTGTATAGCAATCAGCCCCAGCATTTT
CDR3: CASRQVYSNQPQHF

V: TRBV7-6
D: -
size: once
J: TRBJ2-7
DNA: TGTGCCAGCAGCTTAGAGGCGGGAACGCCCACTACGAGGCAGTACTTC
CDR3: CASSLEAGTPTTRQYF

V: TRBV6-1
D: TRBD1
size: once
J: TRBJ2-7
DNA: TGTGCCAGCAGTGGCGGACAGGGGGCGGACGAGCAGTACTTC
CDR3: CASSGGQGADEQYF

V: TRBV7-9
D: TRBD1
size: many
J: TRBJ2-1
DNA: TGTGCCAGCAGCCCCTGGGGACAGTCGTACAATGAGCAGTTCTTC
CDR3: CASSPWGQSYNEQFF

V: TRBV28
D: -
size: -
J: TRBJ2-7
DNA: TGTGCCAGCATGGCCCCGGGTCGGATGGATTACGAGCAGTACTTC
CDR3: CASMAPGRMDYEQYF

V: TRBV2
D: -
size: -
J: TRBJ2-7
DNA: TGTGCCACGCAAGTTCTGTTTGGGGGGGCTGGCTCCTACGAGCAGTACTTC
CDR3: CATQVLFGGAGSYEQYF

V: TRBV28
D: TRBD2
size: -
J: TRBJ2-3
DNA: TGTGCCAGCAGCCTCTCCACTAGCGGGAGTGCGCAGTATTTT
CDR3: CASSLSTSGSAQYF

V: TRBV27
D: -
size: -
J: TRBJ1-4
DNA: TGTGCCAGCAGTTTGAAAGGAGGGGCGAGGGATGAAAAACTGTTTTTT
CDR3: CASSLKGGARDEKLFF

V: TRBV7-8
D: -
size: -
J: TRBJ2-6
DNA: TGTGCCAGCAGCCTGAGATTCTCTGGGGCCAACGTCCTGACTTTC
CDR3: CASSLRFSGANVLTF

V: TRBV6-1
D: TRBD1
size: -
J: TRBJ2-7
DNA: TGTGCCAGCAGTTTAGCGACAGGGGAGGCCTACGAGCAGTACTTC
CDR3: CASSLATGEAYEQYF

V: TRBV6-1
D: TRBD2
size: -
J: TRBJ2-2
DNA: TGTGCCAGCAGTGATAGCGGGACGAACACCGGGGAGCTGTTTTTT
CDR3: CASSDSGTNTGELFF

V: TRBV19
D: TRBD1
size: -
J: TRBJ1-5
DNA: TGTGCCAGTAGTGAATGGGACAGTAGACAGCCCCAGCATTTT
CDR3: CASSEWDSRQPQHF

V: TRBV5-1
D: TRBD2
size: -
J: TRBJ2-7
DNA: TGCGCCAGCAGCTTGTCAGTAGCGGGGGGCAACTACGAGCAGTACTTC
CDR3: CASSLSVAGGNYEQYF